This TCR beta chain was captured in a study of cytomegalovirus exposure and HLA in healthy donors. General study points: About 90% or about 30% of the time was how often most TCR beta V segments were productive, according to an earlier analysis.

To note about this clone: Its matching antigen is unknown.

Trimming at V came to 3 bases and at J to 7 bases, leaving 9 bases not matched to a gene. This CDR3 has 14 residues. In germline, CDR1 is SGHDN, CDR2 FVKESK. The PCR made use of 60 Vbeta and 13 Jbeta primers. The data were produced by immunoSEQ multiplex PCR, yet TCRdb's version contains in-frame clones alone and is incomplete. The sample has approximately 150,000 clones; approximately 80% are singletons. This TCR came from a female donor in good health and CMV-seronegative. Sequencing was performed on PBMCs. This chain links TRBV14 with TRBJ2-7, with 7 nucleotides matching TRBD2. The CDR3 DNA reads TGTGCCAGCAGCCACATGTTAGCGGGCGGGGAGCAGTACTTC. This codes for CASSHMLAGGEQYF.